One and the same sample provided the 21 T cell receptor beta chains below, sequenced in a study of shared clonotypes between healthy human individuals. Only in-frame clones appear in the TCRdb table, and some are missing; sequencing was by immunoSEQ multiplex PCR. Of about 980,000 clones listed, over 60% are singletons. Source material: memory CD4+ T cells sorted from blood. Sample subset: CD45RA-negative fraction. These receptors were collected from a man younger than 35 in good health.

The V gene is TRBV18, the J gene TRBJ2-3, with unresolved D. Germline V lookup: CDR1 KGHSH, CDR2 LQKENI. Trimming took 6 bases from V and 2 from J, leaving 9 bases between them. This CDR3 region has 13 residues. Written as DNA, the CDR3 is TGTGCCAGCTCGTACACATACACAGATACGCAGTATTTT. Translation: CASSYTYTDTQYF. The complete variable domain, with remaining parts taken from reference TRBV18 and TRBJ2-3, reads NAGVMQNPRHLVRRRGQEARLRCSPMKGHSHVYWYRQLPEEGLKFMVYLQKENIIDESGMPKERFSAEFPKEGPSILRIQQVVRGDSAAYFCASSYTYTDTQYFGPGTRLTVL.

The chain employs TRBV7-8 and TRBJ1-2; 7 nucleotides line up with TRBD1. Germline V CDR1 and CDR2: SGHVS, FQNEAQ. This CDR3 comprises 14 residues. With V trimmed by 3 bases and J by 7 bases, 8 bases remained unmatched. CDR3 loop: CASSFIETGSGYTF. The CDR3 DNA follows: TGTGCCAGCAGCTTTATTGAGACAGGGTCTGGCTACACCTTC.

The chain carries TRBV6-6 and TRBJ2-5; D gene uncertain. CDR1 is MNHNY, CDR2 SVGAGI, per germline (reference sequence). Trimming shortened V by 6 bases and J by 5 bases, and 13 bases separated the two germline ends. The CDR3 covers 13 residues. The CDR3 here is CASRKTAEETQYF. Here the CDR3 DNA reads TGTGCCAGCAGGAAGACCGCGGAGGAGACCCAGTACTTC.

The chain uses TRBV6-1 and TRBJ1-6; tentatively, D is TRBD1 (5 bases). Germline lookup yields CDR1 MNHNS and CDR2 SASEGT. The CDR3 covers 16 residues. V was shortened by 4 bases and J by 9 bases, with 19 bases between the two germline ends. In DNA form, the CDR3 reads TGTGCCAGCAGTGGGGGCGCTGGGATACCATCTTCACCCCTCCACTTT. Its protein product is CASSGGAGIPSSPLHF.

This clone was picked up many times. The sample has other DNA sequences that encode this CDR3 too. The chain employs TRBV6-5 and TRBJ2-7, with 13 positions matching TRBD2. This CDR3 is 15 amino acids long. The V gene end was trimmed by 4 bases and the J gene end by 3 bases; junction bases not matched to a gene: 3. Germline V gene sequence: CDR1 MNHEY, CDR2 SVGAGI. The CDR3 sequence: CASSSGLAGNYEQYF. CDR3 coding DNA: TGTGCCAGCAGTTCGGGACTAGCGGGAAACTACGAGCAGTACTTC.

This chain links TRBV7-9 with TRBJ1-2; D remains ambiguous. The germline V and J ends were trimmed by 5 bases and 4 bases, with 14 bases remaining between them. This CDR3 is 14 amino acids long. CDR1 SEHNR and CDR2 FQNEAQ come from the germline V gene (reference sequence). Here the CDR3 DNA reads TGTGCCAGCAGCCTGCCGCGGGCCCTCTATGGCTACACCTTC. It translates to CASSLPRALYGYTF.

The DNA of the CDR3 is TGTGCCAGCAGCGTACAGCCCCTCGCCGGGGAGCTGTTTTTT. Amino acid sequence: CASSVQPLAGELFF. The chain uses TRBV9 and TRBJ2-2; no firm D call. The CDR3 loop spans 14 amino acids. The V and J ends lost 1 base and 6 bases respectively, with 10 bases between them. CDR1 is SGDLS, CDR2 YYNGEE, per germline. The full variable domain, its missing parts supplied by reference TRBV9 and TRBJ2-2, is DSGVTQTPKHLITATGQRVTLRCSPRSGDLSVYWYQQSLDQGLQFLIQYYNGEERAKGNILERFSAQQFPDLHSELNLSSLELGDSALYFCASSVQPLAGELFFGEGSRLTVL.

The chain uses TRBV5-5 and TRBJ2-3; weak D call: TRBD2 (5 bases). The germline CDR1 and CDR2 sequences are SGHKS and YYEKEE (reference sequence). V lost 2 bases, J lost 5 bases, and 12 bases lay in between. This CDR3 has 14 residues. CDR3 in amino acids: CASSFTGKGDTQYF. The CDR3 DNA follows: TGTGCCAGCAGCTTTACGGGGAAGGGAGATACGCAGTATTTT.

V gene TRBV10-3 combines with J gene TRBJ1-2; D remains ambiguous. From germline, CDR1 is ENHRY and CDR2 SYGVKD. Trimming shortened V by 0 bases and J by 2 bases, and 16 bases separated the two germline ends. This CDR3 region has 17 residues. CDR3 sequence (DNA): TGTGCCATCAGTGAGTCGAGGTTATCAGACAAGAACTATGGCTACACCTTC. This sequence encodes CAISESRLSDKNYGYTF.

This clone was found a few times. The CDR3 DNA is TGTGCCGGGCGGACAGGGAGGGGCACTGAAGCTTTCTTT. This translates into CAGRTGRGTEAFF. This chain links TRBV6-1 with TRBJ1-1; TRBD1 matches at 8 bases. Trimming removed 11 bases from V and 4 bases from J; junction bases left unmatched: 9. The CDR3 has 13 residues. Per germline, CDR1 MNHNS and CDR2 SASEGT.

The rearrangement joins TRBV7-6 to TRBJ2-1, with no clear D. V was clipped by 3 bases and J by 7 bases, with 16 bases between them. The CDR3 is made up of 15 amino acids. Germline values: CDR1 SGHVS, CDR2 FNYEAQ. The CDR3 protein is CASSFLETTVNEQFF. The DNA of the CDR3 is TGTGCCAGCAGCTTCCTAGAAACTACTGTGAATGAGCAGTTCTTC.

The gene calls are TRBV5-4 and TRBJ2-5, with 8 bases aligning to TRBD1. Germline V gene data show CDR1 as SGHNT and CDR2 as YYREEE (reference sequence). The CDR3 spans 17 residues. The V segment lost 2 bases and the J segment 2 bases; nucleotides outside the gene matches: 11. The DNA for the CDR3 is TGTGCCAGCAGCTTTATATCCAGACAGGGGTCTCAAGAGACCCAGTACTTC. Translation: CASSFISRQGSQETQYF.

The chain recombines TRBV10-3 with TRBJ2-5; D gene unclear. The CDR3 extends over 12 amino acids. V lost 10 bases, J lost 5 bases, and 14 bases lay in between. Looked up from germline, CDR1 is ENHRY and CDR2 is SYGVKD. The CDR3 nucleotides read TGTGCCACAGCTAGAACTTCGGAGACCCAGTACTTC. Translation: CATARTSETQYF.

This sequence joins TRBV19 and TRBJ1-2; unclear D gene. Trimming pared 3 bases from V and 0 bases from J, leaving 8 bases between. Germline V gives CDR1 LNHDA, CDR2 SQIVND (reference sequence). There are 14 residues in the CDR3. Written as DNA, the CDR3 is TGTGCCAGTAGTATCACAGCAGCTAACTATGGCTACACCTTC. This encodes CASSITAANYGYTF. Filled out from reference TRBV19 and TRBJ1-2, the complete variable domain reads DGGITQSPKYLFRKEGQNVTLSCEQNLNHDAMYWYRQDPGQGLRLIYYSQIVNDFQKGDIAEGYSVSREKKESFPLTVTSAQKNPTAFYLCASSITAANYGYTFGSGTRLTVV.

The chain couples TRBV9 to TRBJ2-1, with 9 bases aligning to TRBD1. Germline CDR1 reads SGDLS; CDR2 reads YYNGEE. The ends lost 0 bases at V and 10 bases at J; junction bases unmatched: 8. CDR3 length equals 15 residues. The CDR3 nucleotides are TGTGCCAGCAGCGTAGCTACGGGACAGGGCCGCGAGCAGTTCTTC. Its protein product is CASSVATGQGREQFF. The full variable domain, rest sourced from reference TRBV9 and TRBJ2-1, is DSGVTQTPKHLITATGQRVTLRCSPRSGDLSVYWYQQSLDQGLQFLIQYYNGEERAKGNILERFSAQQFPDLHSELNLSSLELGDSALYFCASSVATGQGREQFFGPGTRLTVL.

To note about this clone: This may be a read error, as it is one base from a much larger clone. This chain links TRBV2 with TRBJ2-2; D remains ambiguous. Trimming took 4 bases from V and 6 from J, leaving 3 bases between them. The CDR3 sequence is 11 residues long. The germline V gene has CDR1 SNHLY and CDR2 FYNNEI. CDR3 amino acids: CASSAPGELFF. The CDR3, as DNA: TGTGCCAGCAGTGCCCCCGGGGAGCTGTTTTTT.

The rearrangement joins TRBV6-6 to TRBJ2-7; D possibly uses TRBD1 or TRBD2 (5 bases each). The CDR3 length is 14 residues. In germline, CDR1 is MNHNY, CDR2 SVGAGI (reference sequence). The V gene lost 5 bases and the J gene lost 0 bases, with 11 bases spanning the gap. Written as DNA, the CDR3 is TGTGCCAGCAGTAACCGGGACCACTCCTACGAGCAGTACTTC. Translation gives CASSNRDHSYEQYF.

The chain joins TRBV5-4 to TRBJ2-2; 8 bases fit TRBD1. The junction had 6 bases not matched to a gene; V was cut back by 8 bases and J by 3 bases. The V gene's germline CDR1 is SGHNT and CDR2 YYREEE (reference sequence). The CDR3 runs 14 residues. This chain's CDR3 is CASTGGSDTGELFF. CDR3 coding DNA: TGTGCCAGTACAGGGGGTTCGGACACCGGGGAGCTGTTTTTT.

This clone was observed at least ten times. The chain carries TRBV2 and TRBJ2-7; TRBD2 matches 12 bases. CDR1 and CDR2 (germline): SNHLY, FYNNEI. V shed 7 bases and J 3 bases; nucleotides not matched to a gene: 10. The CDR3 is 16 residues long. The CDR3 DNA sequence: TGTGCCAGCATCAGGGCCCCGACTAGCGGGGGCTACGAGCAGTACTTC. Residues: CASIRAPTSGGYEQYF.

This clone came up once. V is TRBV5-1 and J is TRBJ1-2; D call uncertain. Germline V gene data show CDR1 as SGHRS and CDR2 as YFSETQ. The CDR3 is made up of 13 amino acids. The V end lost 0 bases, the J end lost 4 bases, and 7 bases lay between the germline ends. In nucleotides, the CDR3 is TGCGCCAGCAGCTTGGAAGGCACCTATGGCTACACCTTC. Its protein is CASSLEGTYGYTF.

The chain joins TRBV11-3 to TRBJ2-3; TRBD1 or TRBD2 may be the D gene (5 bases each). Germline V gene data show CDR1 as SGHNT and CDR2 as YENEEA. V was cut by 5 bases and J by 2 bases, with 14 bases left in between. CDR3 length: 15 amino acids. In DNA form, the CDR3 reads TGTGCCAGCAGCATGACCGGGACGGACACAGATACGCAGTATTTT. Encoded protein: CASSMTGTDTDTQYF. Variable domain in full (rest from reference TRBV11-3 and TRBJ2-3): EAGVVQSPRYKIIEKKQPVAFWCNPISGHNTLYWYLQNLGQGPELLIRYENEEAVDDSQLPKDRFSAERLKGVDSTLKIQPAELGDSAVYLCASSMTGTDTDTQYFGPGTRLTVL.